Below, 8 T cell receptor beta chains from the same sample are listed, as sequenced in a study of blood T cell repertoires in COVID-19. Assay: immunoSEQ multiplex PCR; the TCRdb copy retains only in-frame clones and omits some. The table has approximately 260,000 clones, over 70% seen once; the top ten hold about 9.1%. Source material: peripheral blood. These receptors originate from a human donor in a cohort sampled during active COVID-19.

In DNA, the CDR3 is TGTGCCAGCAGCTTTAGCGGTAGCTCCTACAATGAGCAGTTCTTC. It codes for CASSFSGSSYNEQFF. This chain connects TRBV7-2 to TRBJ2-1; a weak D match, TRBD2 (6 bases). The germline V gene has CDR1 SGHTA and CDR2 FQGNSA. This CDR3 has 15 amino acids. Trimming left V 3 bases short and J 0 bases short, with 9 bases between.

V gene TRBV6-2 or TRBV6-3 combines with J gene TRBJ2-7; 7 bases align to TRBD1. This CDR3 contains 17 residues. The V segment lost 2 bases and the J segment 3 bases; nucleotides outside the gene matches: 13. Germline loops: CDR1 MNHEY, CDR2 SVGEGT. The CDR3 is CASSYPSGTETNYEQYF. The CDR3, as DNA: TGTGCCAGCAGTTACCCATCCGGGACAGAGACAAACTACGAGCAGTACTTC.

The CDR3 loop is CASSDFQGNSPLHF. CDR3 DNA: TGTGCCAGTAGTGATTTTCAGGGGAATTCACCCCTCCACTTT. The chain is built from TRBV19 and TRBJ1-6; D perhaps matches TRBD1 (6 bases). CDR1 and CDR2 (germline): LNHDA, SQIVND (reference sequence). Between the trimmed V and J ends, which lost 5 bases and 7 bases, there was a span of 12 bases. This CDR3 is built from 14 residues.

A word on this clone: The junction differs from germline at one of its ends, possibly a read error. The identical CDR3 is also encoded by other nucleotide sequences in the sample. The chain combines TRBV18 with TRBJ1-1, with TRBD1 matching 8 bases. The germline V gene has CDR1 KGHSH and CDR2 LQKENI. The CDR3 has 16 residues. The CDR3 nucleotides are TGTGCTAGCTCATCCCATGGGGGACAGGAGAACACTGAAGCTTTCTTT. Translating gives CASSSHGGQENTEAFF.

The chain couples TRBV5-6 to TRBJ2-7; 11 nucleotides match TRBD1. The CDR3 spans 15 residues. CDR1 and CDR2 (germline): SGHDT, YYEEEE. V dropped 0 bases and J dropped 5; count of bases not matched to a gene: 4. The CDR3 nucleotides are TGTGCCAGCAGCTTGGTTCGGACAGGGGGCCACGAGCAGTACTTC. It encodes CASSLVRTGGHEQYF.

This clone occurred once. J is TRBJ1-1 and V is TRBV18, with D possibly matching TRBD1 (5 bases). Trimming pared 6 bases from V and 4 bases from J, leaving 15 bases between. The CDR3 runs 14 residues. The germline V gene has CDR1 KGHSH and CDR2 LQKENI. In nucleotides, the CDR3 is TGTGCCAGCTCCGATGCGGGACGGGGCACTGAAGCTTTCTTT. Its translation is CASSDAGRGTEAFF.

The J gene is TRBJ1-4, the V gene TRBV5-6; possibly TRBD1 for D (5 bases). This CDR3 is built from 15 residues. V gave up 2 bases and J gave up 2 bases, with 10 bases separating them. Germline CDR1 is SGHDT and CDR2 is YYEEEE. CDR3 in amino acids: CASSFRVSTNEKLFF. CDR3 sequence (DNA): TGTGCCAGCAGCTTCAGGGTTAGCACTAATGAAAAACTGTTTTTT.

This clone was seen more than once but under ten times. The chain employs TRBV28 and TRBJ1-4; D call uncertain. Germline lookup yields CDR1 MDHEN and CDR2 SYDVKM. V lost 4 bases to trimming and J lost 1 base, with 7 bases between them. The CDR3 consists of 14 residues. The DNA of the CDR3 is TGTGCCAGCAGTTCGGGAGGAACTAATGAAAAACTGTTTTTT. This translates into CASSSGGTNEKLFF. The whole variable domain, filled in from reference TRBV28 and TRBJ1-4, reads DVKVTQSSRYLVKRTGEKVFLECVQDMDHENMFWYRQDPGLGLRLIYFSYDVKMKEKGDIPEGYSVSREKKERFSLILESASTNQTSMYLCASSSGGTNEKLFFGSGTQLSVL.